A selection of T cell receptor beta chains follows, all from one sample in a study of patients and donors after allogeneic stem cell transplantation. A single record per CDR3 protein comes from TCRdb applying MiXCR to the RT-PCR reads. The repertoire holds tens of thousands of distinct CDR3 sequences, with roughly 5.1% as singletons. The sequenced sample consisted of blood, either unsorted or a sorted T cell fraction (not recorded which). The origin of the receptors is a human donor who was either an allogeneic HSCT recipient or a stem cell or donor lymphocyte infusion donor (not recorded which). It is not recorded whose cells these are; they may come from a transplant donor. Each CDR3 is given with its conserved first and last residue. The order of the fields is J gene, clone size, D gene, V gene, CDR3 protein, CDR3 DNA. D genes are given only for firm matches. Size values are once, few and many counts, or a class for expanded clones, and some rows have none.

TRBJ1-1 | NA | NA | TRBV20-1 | CSAPGSWGTEAFF | TGCAGTGCTCCCGGGAGTTGGGGGACTGAAGCTTTCTTT
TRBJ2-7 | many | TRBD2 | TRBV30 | CAWSVSGHTYEQYF | TGTGCCTGGAGTGTTAGCGGGCATACCTACGAGCAGTACTTC
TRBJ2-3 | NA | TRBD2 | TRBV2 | CASGPLAGAADTQYF | TGTGCCAGCGGCCCCTTAGCGGGAGCAGCCGATACGCAGTATTTT
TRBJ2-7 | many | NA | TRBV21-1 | CASSKGRSSGTSYEQYF | TGTGCCAGCAGCAAAGGTAGGAGTAGCGGGACATCCTACGAGCAGTACTTC
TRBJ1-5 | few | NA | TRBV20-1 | CSAIQPQHF | TGCAGTGCTATACAGCCCCAGCATTTT
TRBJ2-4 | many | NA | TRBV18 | CASSPPTGGGKNIQYF | TGTGCCAGCTCACCACCGACCGGGGGAGGCAAAAACATTCAGTACTTC
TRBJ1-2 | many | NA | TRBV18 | CASSPGTLANYGYTF | TGTGCCAGCTCACCCGGGACACTCGCTAACTATGGCTACACCTTC
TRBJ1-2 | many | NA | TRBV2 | CASSWTEANYGYTF | TGTGCCAGCAGTTGGACCGAAGCTAACTATGGCTACACCTTC
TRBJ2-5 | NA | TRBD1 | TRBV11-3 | CASSPGQGGRETQYF | TGTGCCAGCAGCCCCGGACAGGGAGGCCGAGAGACCCAGTACTTC
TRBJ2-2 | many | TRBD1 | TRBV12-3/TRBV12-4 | CASSSTGSGELFF | TGTGCCAGCAGTTCGACAGGGTCCGGGGAGCTGTTTTTT
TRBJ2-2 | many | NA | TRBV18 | CASSPRSTTGELFF | TGTGCCAGCTCACCAAGATCCACCACCGGGGAGCTGTTTTTT
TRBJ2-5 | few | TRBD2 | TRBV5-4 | CASSGEPGLGGETQYF | TGTGCCAGCAGCGGGGAACCGGGACTAGGAGGAGAGACCCAGTACTTC
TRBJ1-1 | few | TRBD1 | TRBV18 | CASSPFRGQEAFF | TGTGCCAGCTCACCTTTTAGGGGGCAGGAAGCTTTCTTT
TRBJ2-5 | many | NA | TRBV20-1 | CSARALDRWQETQYF | TGCAGTGCTAGAGCCCTTGACAGATGGCAAGAGACCCAGTACTTC
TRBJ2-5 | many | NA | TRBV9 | CASSVAPYQETQYF | TGTGCCAGCAGCGTAGCCCCCTACCAAGAGACCCAGTACTTC
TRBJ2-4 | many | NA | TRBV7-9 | CASSQIGGLAKNIQYF | TGTGCCAGCAGCCAGATTGGGGGATTAGCCAAAAACATTCAGTACTTC
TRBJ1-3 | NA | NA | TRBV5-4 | CASSLEGGGRTTIYF | TGTGCCAGCAGCTTGGAAGGGGGGGGAAGAACAACCATATATTTT
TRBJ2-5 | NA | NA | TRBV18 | CASSPTSAQGGGETQYF | TGTGCCAGCTCACCGACTTCGGCACAGGGCGGTGGCGAGACCCAGTACTTC
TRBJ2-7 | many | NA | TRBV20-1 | CSARAMGIGVSYEQYF | TGCAGTGCTAGGGCCATGGGGATCGGGGTTTCCTACGAGCAGTACTTC
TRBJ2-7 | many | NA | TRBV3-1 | CASSPGHGEQYF | TGTGCCAGCAGCCCGGGACACGGGGAGCAGTACTTC
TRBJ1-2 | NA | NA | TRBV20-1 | CSASRPGGRDGYTF | TGCAGTGCTAGTCGGCCCGGGGGACGGGATGGCTACACCTTC
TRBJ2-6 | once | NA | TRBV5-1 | CASSLTGTGANVLTF | TGCGCCAGCAGCTTAACAGGAACTGGGGCCAACGTCCTGACTTTC
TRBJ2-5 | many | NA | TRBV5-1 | CASSLGVGQETQYF | TGCGCCAGCAGCTTGGGAGTAGGGCAAGAGACCCAGTACTTC
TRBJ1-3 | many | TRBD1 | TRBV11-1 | CASSTGTASGNTIYF | TGTGCCAGCAGCACCGGGACAGCCTCTGGAAACACCATATATTTT
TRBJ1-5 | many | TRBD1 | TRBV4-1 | CASSPGQGTNQPQHF | TGCGCCAGCAGCCCGGGACAGGGGACAAATCAGCCCCAGCATTTT
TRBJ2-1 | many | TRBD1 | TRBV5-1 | CASSLGQGRSYNEQFF | TGCGCCAGCAGCTTGGGACAGGGGCGCTCCTACAATGAGCAGTTCTTC
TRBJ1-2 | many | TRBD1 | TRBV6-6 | CASSQGADYGYTF | TGTGCCAGCAGTCAGGGGGCCGACTATGGCTACACCTTC
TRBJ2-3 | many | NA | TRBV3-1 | CASSPSMTQDTQYF | TGTGCCAGCAGCCCAAGTATGACACAAGATACGCAGTATTTT
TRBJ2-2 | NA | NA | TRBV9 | CASSVVHDGELFF | TGTGCCAGCAGCGTAGTACACGACGGGGAGCTGTTTTTT
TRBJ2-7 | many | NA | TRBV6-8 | CASRQDPADYYEQYF | TGTGCCAGCAGGCAAGACCCGGCGGACTACTACGAGCAGTACTTC
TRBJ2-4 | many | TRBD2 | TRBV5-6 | CASSSLLRGGSGNIQYF | TGTGCCAGCAGCTCTTTACTTCGCGGGGGGAGCGGAAACATTCAGTACTTC
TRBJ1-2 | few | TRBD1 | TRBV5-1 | CASSLSGQASYGYTF | TGCGCCAGCAGCTTGTCTGGACAGGCCAGCTATGGCTACACCTTC
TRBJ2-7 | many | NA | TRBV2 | CASSEMTTRAYEQYF | TGTGCCAGCAGTGAAATGACGACTAGGGCCTACGAGCAGTACTTC
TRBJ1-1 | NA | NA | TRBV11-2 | CASSFVLLALGGGNTEAFF | TGTGCCAGCAGCTTCGTCCTTCTGGCCCTTGGGGGGGGAAACACTGAAGCTTTCTTT
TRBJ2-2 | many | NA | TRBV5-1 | CASSPGGATGELFF | TGCGCCAGCAGCCCAGGGGGGGCCACCGGGGAGCTGTTTTTT
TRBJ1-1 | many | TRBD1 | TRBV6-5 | CASSLTGRSTEAFF | TGTGCCAGCAGTTTGACAGGGAGGAGCACTGAAGCTTTCTTT
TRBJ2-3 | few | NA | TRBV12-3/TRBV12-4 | CASSLGGGRLHTQYF | TGTGCCAGCAGTTTAGGCGGGGGCCGACTACATACGCAGTATTTT
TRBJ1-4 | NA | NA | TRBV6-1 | CACEEGLNEKLFF | TGTGCCTGCGAGGAGGGACTAAATGAAAAACTGTTTTTT
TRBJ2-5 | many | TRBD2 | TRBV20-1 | CSARGSSGGRETQYF | TGCAGTGCTAGAGGGTCTAGCGGGGGGCGGGAGACCCAGTACTTC
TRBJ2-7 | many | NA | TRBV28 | CASRLGTLPYEQYF | TGTGCCAGCAGACTAGGGACTCTCCCCTACGAGCAGTACTTC
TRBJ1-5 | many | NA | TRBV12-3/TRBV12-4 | CASSYRPGQPQHF | TGTGCCAGCAGTTACAGGCCCGGCCAGCCCCAGCATTTT
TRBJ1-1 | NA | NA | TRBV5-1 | CASSLQGRNTEAFF | TGCGCCAGCAGCTTGCAGGGTCGGAACACTGAAGCTTTCTTT
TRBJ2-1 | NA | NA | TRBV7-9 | CASSQPRRLSSYNEQFF | TGTGCCAGCAGCCAACCGAGACGATTAAGCTCCTACAATGAGCAGTTCTTC
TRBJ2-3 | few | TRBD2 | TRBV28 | CASIAGLSTDTQYF | TGTGCCAGCATAGCGGGCCTTAGCACAGATACGCAGTATTTT
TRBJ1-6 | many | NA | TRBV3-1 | CASSPMLLRDKRILHF | TGTGCCAGCAGCCCGATGCTCCTTCGGGACAAACGAATCCTCCACTTT
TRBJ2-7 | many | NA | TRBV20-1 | CSAEQGSYEQYF | TGCAGTGCGGAACAGGGTTCCTACGAGCAGTACTTC
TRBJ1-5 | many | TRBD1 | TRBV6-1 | CASREQGARNQPQHF | TGTGCCAGCAGAGAACAGGGGGCAAGAAATCAGCCCCAGCATTTT
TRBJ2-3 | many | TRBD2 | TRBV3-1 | CASSQDRLAGLDTQYF | TGTGCCAGCAGCCAAGATCGACTAGCGGGATTAGATACGCAGTATTTT
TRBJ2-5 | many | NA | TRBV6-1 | CASSEIQVWETQYF | TGTGCCAGCAGTGAGATACAGGTTTGGGAGACCCAGTACTTC
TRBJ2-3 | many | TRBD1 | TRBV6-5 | CASSYPTRGREDTQYF | TGTGCCAGCAGTTACCCGACCAGGGGGCGGGAAGATACGCAGTATTTT
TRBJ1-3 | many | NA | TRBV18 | CASQLQGRHGNTIYF | TGTGCCAGCCAGCTTCAGGGACGCCATGGAAACACCATATATTTT
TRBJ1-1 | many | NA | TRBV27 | CASSYSGWAEAFF | TGTGCCAGCAGTTACTCAGGGTGGGCTGAAGCTTTCTTT